These 19 T cell receptor beta chains originate from one sample sequenced in a study of shared clonotypes between healthy human individuals. Sequencing was performed with immunoSEQ multiplex PCR; in TCRdb, only in-frame clones are kept and a portion is missing. The data hold fewer than 2.5 million clones, with 93% observed a single time. The sample taken for sequencing was naive CD4+ T cells from PBMCs. The subset is: CD45RA+ positively selected. These receptors were collected from a man aged 18 to 35 in good health. Some clones in this sample may be carry-over from other donors' samples.

On this clone: An end of the junction differs from the germline gene, which may be a read error. The chain combines TRBV27 with TRBJ2-3; D is unclear. Per germline, CDR1 MNHEY and CDR2 SMNVEV (reference sequence). The CDR3 spans 15 residues. CDR3 nucleotide sequence: TGTGCCAGCAGTAAACGGGTCGTCGCCACAAATACGCAGTATTTT. Residues: CASSKRVVATNTQYF.

The CDR3 DNA reads as TGTGCCAGCAGCCCACCCTCTAAGGCCGGGGAGCTGTTTTTT. It is translated as CASSPPSKAGELFF. The chain carries TRBV5-4 and TRBJ2-2; D is uncertain. With 4 bases removed from V and 6 bases from J, the gap between germline ends came to 13 bases. Germline CDR1 SGHNT, CDR2 YYREEE (reference sequence). There are 14 residues in the CDR3. Drawing the rest from reference TRBV5-4 and TRBJ2-2, the complete variable domain is ETGVTQSPTHLIKTRGQQVTLRCSSQSGHNTVSWYQQALGQGPQFIFQYYREEENGRGNFPPRFSGLQFPNYSSELNVNALELDDSALYLCASSPPSKAGELFFGEGSRLTVL.

The chain employs TRBV15 and TRBJ1-2, with D possibly TRBD1 on 5 matching bases. Between the trimmed V and J ends, which lost 2 bases and 2 bases, there was a span of 12 bases. Germline values: CDR1 LNHNV, CDR2 YYDKDF (reference sequence). The CDR3 sequence is 15 residues long. The CDR3 loop is CATSRKGTENYGYTF. CDR3 sequence (DNA): TGTGCCACCAGCAGAAAGGGGACTGAGAACTATGGCTACACCTTC.

The chain employs TRBV4-1 and TRBJ2-7, with 9 positions matching TRBD1. V shed 5 bases and J 3 bases; nucleotides not matched to a gene: 11. The germline CDR1 and CDR2 sequences are MGHRA and YSYEKL. The CDR3 covers 16 residues. CDR3 coding DNA: TGCGCCAGCAGCTTACCCGTGGGGACAGGGATCTACGAGCAGTACTTC. Protein product: CASSLPVGTGIYEQYF.

The rearrangement uses TRBV27 and TRBJ1-2; the D is unclear. The germline V gene has CDR1 MNHEY and CDR2 SMNVEV (reference sequence). The CDR3 covers 14 residues. The V end was cut by 6 bases, the J end by 3 bases, with 14 bases between. The CDR3 region has the DNA TGTGCCAGCAGCCTCAGTCCGAAGGACTATGGCTACACCTTC. As protein: CASSLSPKDYGYTF.

The rearrangement uses TRBV7-2 and TRBJ1-1; 8 bases agree with TRBD1. With 6 bases clipped from V and 4 bases from J, the junction kept 7 bases outside the gene matches. Germline CDR1 and CDR2: SGHTA and FQGNSA. The CDR3 length is 14 residues. The CDR3 sequence: CASRRQGTGTEAFF. The CDR3 coding sequence is TGTGCCAGCAGGCGACAGGGGACGGGCACTGAAGCTTTCTTT.

This clone was observed once. The chain links TRBV7-3 to TRBJ2-2, with D possibly TRBD1 on 5 matching bases. Germline assignment: CDR1 SGHTA and CDR2 FQGTGA. The ends were cut back, 5 bases at V and 4 bases at J, with 8 bases in the middle. The CDR3 covers 13 residues. DNA for the CDR3: TGTGCCAGCAGCCCCGACAGCACCGGGGAGCTGTTTTTT. It specifies CASSPDSTGELFF.

The chain links TRBV27 to TRBJ2-1; 11 bases agree with TRBD2. Germline CDR1 reads MNHEY; CDR2 reads SMNVEV (reference sequence). V shed 6 bases, J shed 7 bases, and the junction held 11 bases outside the gene matches. CDR3 size: 16 residues. As DNA, the CDR3 is TGTGCCAGCAGCCGGAAGACTAGCGGGATTCGTAATGAGCAGTTCTTC. This gives the protein CASSRKTSGIRNEQFF.

This clone was detected only a few times. This specimen includes other DNA sequences encoding the same CDR3. V usage is TRBV18 and J usage is TRBJ1-2, with no clear D. Germline V lookup: CDR1 KGHSH, CDR2 LQKENI. CDR3 length: 13 amino acids. The V end lost 2 bases, the J end lost 2 bases, and 6 bases lay between the germline ends. The DNA for the CDR3 is TGTGCCAGCTCACCAGGAGGGAACTATGGCTACACCTTC. Its protein product is CASSPGGNYGYTF.

This chain links TRBV11-2 with TRBJ1-2; 9 bases line up with TRBD1. Germline assignment: CDR1 SGHAT and CDR2 FQNNGV. Unmatched junction bases numbered 7, after V lost 6 bases and J lost 2 bases. This CDR3 is built from 15 residues. The CDR3 nucleotides are TGTGCCAGCAGAATCACAGGGGGCCAGAACTATGGCTACACCTTC. Translation gives CASRITGGQNYGYTF.

This rearrangement joins TRBV11-3 to TRBJ2-1, with unresolved D. Trimming shortened V by 1 base and J by 0 bases, and 13 bases separated the two germline ends. Germline lookup yields CDR1 SGHNT and CDR2 YENEEA. The CDR3 covers 17 residues. The CDR3 loop is CASSLGGGRSSYNEQFF. The CDR3 nucleotides are TGTGCCAGCAGCTTAGGCGGTGGGCGCAGCTCCTACAATGAGCAGTTCTTC.

The chain is built from TRBV5-3 and TRBJ1-4; 8 nucleotides align to TRBD1. TRBV5-3 is identified as an open reading frame with a role that is uncertain. The V segment lost 4 bases and the J segment 10 bases; nucleotides outside the gene matches: 12. This CDR3 is built from 15 residues. The CDR3 nucleotides are TGTGCCAGAAGCCCCCGGAGGACAGGGAGGTCAAAACTGTTTTTT. It yields the protein CARSPRRTGRSKLFF.

This chain connects TRBV15 to TRBJ2-5, with 9 bases that match TRBD1. V shed 3 bases, J shed 4 bases, and the junction held 9 bases outside the gene matches. Germline V gene lookup returns CDR1 LNHNV and CDR2 YYDKDF (reference sequence). This CDR3 is 16 amino acids long. CDR3 in DNA: TGTGCCACCAGCAGGAAAAAGGACAGGGGACCAGAGACCCAGTACTTC. Its translation is CATSRKKDRGPETQYF.

V and J are TRBV7-8 and TRBJ2-1; 13 bases agree with TRBD2. The length of the CDR3 is 16 residues. V lost 4 bases, J lost 4 bases, and 4 bases stayed unmatched. Looked up from germline, CDR1 is SGHVS and CDR2 is FQNEAQ. The DNA for the CDR3 is TGTGCCAGCAGCTCCCGGGGACTAGCGGGATACAATGAGCAGTTCTTC. Translated, it gives CASSSRGLAGYNEQFF.

V and J are TRBV28 and TRBJ2-1, with D possibly matching TRBD1 (5 bases). Trimming took 4 bases from V and 3 from J, leaving 16 bases between them. The CDR3 extends over 16 amino acids. The germline V gene has CDR1 MDHEN and CDR2 SYDVKM. Here the CDR3 DNA reads TGTGCCAGCAGTTCCCTAAGGGGAAGGGGCTACAATGAGCAGTTCTTC. It specifies CASSSLRGRGYNEQFF.

The chain recombines TRBV7-8 with TRBJ2-7, with TRBD2 matching 7 bases. The CDR3 spans 16 residues. The J segment lost 2 bases and the V segment lost 5 bases, leaving 12 bases of the junction unmatched. Germline CDR1 and CDR2: SGHVS and FQNEAQ. The CDR3 sequence is CASSPRLAGATYEQYF. In DNA form, the CDR3 reads TGTGCCAGCAGCCCGAGGCTGGCGGGAGCTACCTACGAGCAGTACTTC. The full variable domain, completed using reference TRBV7-8 and TRBJ2-7, is GAGVSQSPRYKVAKRGQDVALRCDPISGHVSLFWYQQALGQGPEFLTYFQNEAQLDKSGLPSDRFFAERPEGSVSTLKIQRTQQEDSAVYLCASSPRLAGATYEQYFGPGTRLTVT.

V gene TRBV6-1 combines with J gene TRBJ2-7; D is perhaps TRBD2 (6 bases). Germline assignment: CDR1 MNHNS and CDR2 SASEGT. This CDR3 region has 14 residues. V was pared by 2 bases and J by 4 bases, with 12 bases between. CDR3 residues: CASSERGLLYEQYF. The CDR3 DNA reads as TGTGCCAGCAGTGAACGGGGACTTCTTTACGAGCAGTACTTC.

V is TRBV7-6 and J is TRBJ2-3, with a weak D call TRBD2 (5 bases). Germline-derived CDR1 and CDR2 are SGHVS and FNYEAQ. V dropped 1 base and J dropped 9 bases, with 17 bases sitting between them. The CDR3 sequence is 15 residues long. The CDR3 sequence: CASSLDATPSGTQYF. The CDR3 DNA is TGTGCCAGCAGCTTAGATGCGACACCCTCGGGGACGCAGTATTTT.

This chain links TRBV5-4 with TRBJ1-4; D unclear. This CDR3 has 15 amino acids. The ends were cut back, 0 bases at V and 4 bases at J, with 10 bases in the middle. Germline V gene sequence: CDR1 SGHNT, CDR2 YYREEE (reference sequence). As DNA, the CDR3 is TGTGCCAGCAGCTTGGCCTTTGGGGTTAATGAAAAACTGTTTTTT. It codes for CASSLAFGVNEKLFF.